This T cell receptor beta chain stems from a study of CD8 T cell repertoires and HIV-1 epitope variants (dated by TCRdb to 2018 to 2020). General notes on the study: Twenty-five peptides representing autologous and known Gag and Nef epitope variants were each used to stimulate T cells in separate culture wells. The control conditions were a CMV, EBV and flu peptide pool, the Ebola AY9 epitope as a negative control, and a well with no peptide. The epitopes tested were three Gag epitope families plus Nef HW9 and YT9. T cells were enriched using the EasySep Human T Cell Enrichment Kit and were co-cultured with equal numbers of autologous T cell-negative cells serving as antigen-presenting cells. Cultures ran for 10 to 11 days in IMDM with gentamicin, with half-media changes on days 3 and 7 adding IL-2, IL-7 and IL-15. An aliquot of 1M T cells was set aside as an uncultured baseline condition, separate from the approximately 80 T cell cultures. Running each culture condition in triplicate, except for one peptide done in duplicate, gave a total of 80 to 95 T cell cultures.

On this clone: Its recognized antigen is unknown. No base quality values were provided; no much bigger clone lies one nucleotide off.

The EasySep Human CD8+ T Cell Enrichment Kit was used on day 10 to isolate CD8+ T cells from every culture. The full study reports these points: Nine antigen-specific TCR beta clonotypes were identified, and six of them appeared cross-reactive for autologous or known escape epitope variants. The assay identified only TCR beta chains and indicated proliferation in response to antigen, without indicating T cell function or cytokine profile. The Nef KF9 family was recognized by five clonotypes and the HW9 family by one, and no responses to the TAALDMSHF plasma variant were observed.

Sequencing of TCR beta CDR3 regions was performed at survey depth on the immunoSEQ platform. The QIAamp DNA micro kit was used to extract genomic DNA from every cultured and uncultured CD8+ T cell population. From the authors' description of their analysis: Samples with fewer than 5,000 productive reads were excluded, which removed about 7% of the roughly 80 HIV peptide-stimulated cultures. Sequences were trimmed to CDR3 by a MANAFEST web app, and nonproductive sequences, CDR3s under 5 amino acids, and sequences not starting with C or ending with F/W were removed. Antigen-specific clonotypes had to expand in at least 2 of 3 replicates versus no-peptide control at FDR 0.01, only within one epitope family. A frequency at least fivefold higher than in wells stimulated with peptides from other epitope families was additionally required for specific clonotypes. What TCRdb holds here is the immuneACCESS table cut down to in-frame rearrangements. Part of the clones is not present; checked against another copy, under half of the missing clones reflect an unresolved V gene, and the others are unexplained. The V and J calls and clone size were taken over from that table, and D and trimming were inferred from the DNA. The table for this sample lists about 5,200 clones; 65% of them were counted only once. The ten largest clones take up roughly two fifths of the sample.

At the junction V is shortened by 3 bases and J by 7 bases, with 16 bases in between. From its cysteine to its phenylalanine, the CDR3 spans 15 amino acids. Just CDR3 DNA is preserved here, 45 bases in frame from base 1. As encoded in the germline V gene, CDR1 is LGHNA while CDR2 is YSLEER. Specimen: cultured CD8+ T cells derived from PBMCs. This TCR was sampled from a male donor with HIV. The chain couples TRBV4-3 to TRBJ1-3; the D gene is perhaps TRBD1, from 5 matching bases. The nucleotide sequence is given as TGCGCCAGCAGCCAGTTCCGGGACGCATGGAACACCATATATTTT. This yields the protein CASSQFRDAWNTIYF.